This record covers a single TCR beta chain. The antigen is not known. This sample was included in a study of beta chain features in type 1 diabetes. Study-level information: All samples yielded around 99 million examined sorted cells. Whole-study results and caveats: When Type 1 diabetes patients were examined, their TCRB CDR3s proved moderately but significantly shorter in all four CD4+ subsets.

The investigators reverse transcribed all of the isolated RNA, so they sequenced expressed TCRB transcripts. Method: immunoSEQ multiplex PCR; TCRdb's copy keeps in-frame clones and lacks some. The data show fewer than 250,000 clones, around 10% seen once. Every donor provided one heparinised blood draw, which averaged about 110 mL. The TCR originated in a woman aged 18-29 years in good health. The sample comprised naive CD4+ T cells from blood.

CDR3 in DNA: TGTGCCAGCAGCTTAAGGCTAGAGACAGATACGCAGTATTTT. It specifies CASSLRLETDTQYF. V and J are TRBV5-4 and TRBJ2-3; D not resolved. Trimming pared 2 bases from V and 3 bases from J, leaving 10 bases between. Germline lookup yields CDR1 SGHNT and CDR2 YYREEE (reference sequence). CDR3 length: 14 amino acids.